These 25 T cell receptor beta chains were sequenced from one sample in a study of blood T cell repertoires in COVID-19 (dated by TCRdb to the early 2020s). Library construction relied on the immunoSEQ multiplex PCR assay. The table was pulled from immuneACCESS by TCRdb, which kept in-frame rearrangements only. Such tables lose some clones; where checked, under half of the loss comes from unresolved V genes, and the rest has no known cause. The sample data list 380,000 or so clones, and 70% to 90% of these were observed just once. The ten largest clones capture roughly 7.1% of the sample. Material for sequencing was peripheral blood. The receptors were gathered from a woman in her sixties with COVID-19, enrolled during active disease.

The V and J genes are TRBV7-8 and TRBJ2-3; D is uncertain. V lost 2 bases and J 0 bases, leaving 12 bases between the germline ends. CDR3 length: 16 residues. Germline V gene lookup returns CDR1 SGHVS and CDR2 FQNEAQ. In DNA form, the CDR3 reads TGTGCCAGCAGCTTATTGGAGACGACCAGCACAGATACGCAGTATTTT. Translated, it gives CASSLLETTSTDTQYF.

The chain has TRBV24-1 and TRBJ2-1; 7 bases match TRBD2. V shed 9 bases and J 4 bases; nucleotides not matched to a gene: 11. This CDR3 comprises 15 residues. Germline lookup yields CDR1 KGHDR and CDR2 SFDVKD. The CDR3 DNA reads as TGTGCCACCTCATCGGGCGGGGGTCCATACAATGAGCAGTTCTTC. The encoded protein is CATSSGGGPYNEQFF.

This chain links TRBV10-3 with TRBJ1-1; TRBD1 is a possible D gene (5 bases). The CDR3 covers 12 residues. The V gene's germline CDR1 is ENHRY and CDR2 SYGVKD. The V end was cut by 11 bases, the J end by 0 bases, with 10 bases between. The CDR3 DNA reads TGTGCCGTGGGGGGGATGAACACTGAAGCTTTCTTT. Its translation: CAVGGMNTEAFF.

V usage is TRBV10-3 and J usage is TRBJ1-5, with D perhaps matching TRBD1 (5 bases). V was clipped by 3 bases and J by 7 bases, with 19 bases between them. The CDR3 is 16 amino acids. CDR1 is ENHRY, CDR2 SYGVKD, per germline. The CDR3 here is CAISDPGEDAFQPQHF. In nucleotides, the CDR3 is TGTGCCATCAGTGATCCGGGGGAGGACGCCTTCCAGCCCCAGCATTTT.

This clone was counted a single time. The rearrangement uses TRBV10-3 and TRBJ2-3, with 14 bases aligning to TRBD2. The CDR3 has 15 residues. V was clipped by 6 bases and J by 7 bases; unmatched bases: 6. Germline assignment: CDR1 ENHRY and CDR2 SYGVKD. This CDR3 reads CAISPTSGGGHTQYF. The CDR3, as DNA: TGTGCCATCAGCCCGACTAGCGGGGGGGGCCATACGCAGTATTTT.

The count of this clone is one. The chain combines TRBV3-1 (or the pseudogene TRBV3-2) with TRBJ1-2; possibly TRBD1 for D (5 bases). Germline CDR1 and CDR2: LGHDT and YNNKEL (reference sequence). V shed 1 base and J shed 2 bases, with 11 bases lying between them. CDR3 length: 15 amino acids. CDR3 region: CASSQADRTNYGYTF. CDR3 nucleotides: TGTGCCAGCAGCCAAGCCGACAGAACAAACTATGGCTACACCTTC.

This clone was observed a handful of times. The chain is built from TRBV5-8 and TRBJ2-5, with TRBD2 matching 15 bases. Losses at the gene ends were 4 bases for V and 4 bases for J; bases not matched to a gene: 11. CDR1 SGHTS and CDR2 YDEGEE come from the germline V gene. The CDR3 is made up of 18 amino acids. The CDR3 sequence: CASSGGTSGGLRGETQYF. CDR3 in DNA: TGTGCCAGCAGCGGAGGGACTAGCGGGGGGCTCCGGGGAGAGACCCAGTACTTC.

The chain links TRBV3-1 (or the pseudogene TRBV3-2) to TRBJ2-1; 8 bases line up with TRBD2. The CDR3 contains 15 residues. Germline V gene lookup returns CDR1 LGHDT and CDR2 YNNKEL (reference sequence). V was pared by 3 bases and J by 7 bases, with 8 bases of the junction left unmatched. The CDR3 loop reads CASSHGLATGNEQFF. Written as DNA, the CDR3 is TGTGCCAGCAGCCATGGACTAGCCACCGGGAATGAGCAGTTCTTC.

V gene TRBV5-1 combines with J gene TRBJ2-3; tentatively, D is TRBD2 (6 bases). The CDR3 is made up of 15 amino acids. Germline V gives CDR1 SGHRS, CDR2 YFSETQ. Between the trimmed V and J ends, which lost 7 bases and 3 bases, there was a span of 18 bases. The CDR3: CASFGGTRRTDTQYF. The DNA for the CDR3 is TGCGCCAGCTTCGGCGGGACCCGGCGTACAGATACGCAGTATTTT.

The V and J genes are TRBV7-9 and TRBJ1-4; possible D gene TRBD1, 6 bases. Germline assignment: CDR1 SEHNR and CDR2 FQNEAQ (reference sequence). The CDR3 has 17 residues. Between the trimmed V and J ends, which lost 5 bases and 8 bases, there was a span of 24 bases. CDR3 bases: TGTGCCAGCAGCAAAGGGGGGGACTCACGATTGAACGAAAAACTGTTTTTT. This encodes CASSKGGDSRLNEKLFF.

V and J are TRBV4-3 and TRBJ2-1; D uncertain. Trimming removed 6 bases at V and 7 bases at J, with 13 bases between. Germline CDR1 is LGHNA and CDR2 is YSLEER. The CDR3 runs 13 residues. For the CDR3, the DNA is TGCGCCAGCAGTCTTCGAGGTCGGAATGAGCAGTTCTTC. Protein sequence: CASSLRGRNEQFF.

The CDR3 spells CASSPTGQVNGELFF. The CDR3 coding sequence is TGCGCCAGCAGCCCGACGGGACAGGTTAACGGGGAGCTGTTTTTT. The chain employs TRBV5-1 and TRBJ2-2, with 8 bases identical to TRBD1. The CDR3 contains 15 residues. The V segment lost 4 bases and the J segment 7 bases; nucleotides outside the gene matches: 9. CDR1 and CDR2 (germline): SGHRS, YFSETQ.

J is TRBJ2-2 and V is TRBV18, with 8 bases matching TRBD1. Germline V gene sequence: CDR1 KGHSH, CDR2 LQKENI. The junction had 8 bases not matched to a gene; V was cut back by 6 bases and J by 2 bases. This CDR3 is 16 amino acids long. For the CDR3, the DNA is TGTGCCAGCTCGCGTCAGGGGGCCCGTAACACCGGGGAGCTGTTTTTT. This sequence encodes CASSRQGARNTGELFF.

This clone was found a few times. V and J are TRBV18 and TRBJ2-2; no clear D. V dropped 2 bases and J dropped 3 bases, with 10 bases sitting between them. The CDR3 runs to 15 residues. Germline V gene sequence: CDR1 KGHSH, CDR2 LQKENI. The DNA for the CDR3 is TGTGCCAGCTCACCAGCTTTCGGTGACACCGGGGAGCTGTTTTTT. It yields the protein CASSPAFGDTGELFF.

The rearrangement uses TRBV19 and TRBJ2-3, with D unclear. CDR3 length equals 14 residues. Germline CDR1 reads LNHDA; CDR2 reads SQIVND (reference sequence). The V end was cut by 5 bases, the J end by 0 bases, with 9 bases between. The chain's CDR3 is CASSRKQSTDTQYF. The CDR3 nucleotides read TGTGCCAGTAGTCGAAAGCAAAGCACAGATACGCAGTATTTT.

The chain uses TRBV6-5 and TRBJ1-5; possibly TRBD1 for D (6 bases). Looked up from germline, CDR1 is MNHEY and CDR2 is SVGAGI. This CDR3 spans 13 amino acids. Trimming removed 11 bases from V and 4 bases from J, with 15 bases in between. CDR3 amino acids: CAVTGSRNQPQHF. The CDR3 nucleotides are TGTGCCGTAACAGGGAGTCGGAATCAGCCCCAGCATTTT.

The chain is built from TRBV19 and TRBJ2-5, with TRBD2 matching over 13 bases. V trimming: 3 bases; J trimming: 1 base; junction bases outside the gene matches: 5. Germline CDR1 is LNHDA and CDR2 is SQIVND (reference sequence). This CDR3 has 17 amino acids. CDR3 loop: CASSISLAGGPQETQYF. The CDR3 DNA reads TGTGCCAGTAGTATTTCACTAGCGGGGGGGCCCCAAGAGACCCAGTACTTC.

The chain carries TRBV7-3 and TRBJ1-2; TRBD1 matches at 8 bases. Germline CDR1 is SGHTA and CDR2 is FQGTGA. Trimming cost V 2 bases and J 4 bases; bases outside gene matches: 9. The CDR3 sequence is 16 residues long. CDR3 DNA: TGTGCCAGCAGCTTACTCCCAGGGGGCGCAGGCTATGGCTACACCTTC. Amino acids: CASSLLPGGAGYGYTF.

The chain joins TRBV5-1 to TRBJ1-1; TRBD1 matches 8 bases. The CDR3 runs 17 residues. The ends lost 4 bases at V and 3 bases at J; junction bases unmatched: 14. Germline lookup yields CDR1 SGHRS and CDR2 YFSETQ. CDR3 nucleotide sequence: TGCGCCAGCAGCCGGGGTGCGACAGGGGCTGGATACACTGAAGCTTTCTTT. It yields the protein CASSRGATGAGYTEAFF.

CDR3 amino acids: CASSIPGQGGQPQHF. In DNA form, the CDR3 reads TGTGCCAGTAGTATCCCCGGACAGGGAGGTCAACCCCAGCATTTT. The chain employs TRBV19 and TRBJ1-5, with 8 bases that match TRBD1. V was clipped by 3 bases and J by 10 bases; unmatched bases: 11. The CDR3 totals 15 residues. CDR1 is LNHDA and CDR2 is SQIVND in the germline V gene (reference sequence).

Note on this clone: Sequence at one end of the junction differs from germline and may be a read error. The chain is built from TRBV4-2 and TRBJ1-4; D is unresolved. The CDR3 extends over 14 amino acids. CDR1 LGHNA and CDR2 YNFKEQ come from the germline V gene. The CDR3 region is CASGHQAEEEKLFF. The DNA of the CDR3 is TGTGCCAGCGGCCACCAGGCAGAAGAAGAAAAACTGTTTTTT.

This clone has just a few counts. The chain uses TRBV18 and TRBJ1-5, with 9 bases matching TRBD1. This CDR3 region has 15 residues. V dropped 5 bases and J dropped 5; count of bases not matched to a gene: 7. Germline V gives CDR1 KGHSH, CDR2 LQKENI. In DNA form, the CDR3 reads TGTGCCAGCTCATCAGGACAGGGGCAGCATCAGCCCCAGCATTTT. Residues: CASSSGQGQHQPQHF.

The V gene is TRBV24-1, the J gene TRBJ2-2; D perhaps matches TRBD1 (5 bases). Germline assignment: CDR1 KGHDR and CDR2 SFDVKD. The CDR3 spans 14 residues. V lost 5 bases and J 0 bases, leaving 6 bases between the germline ends. This chain's CDR3 is CATSVGANTGELFF. DNA for the CDR3: TGTGCCACCAGTGTAGGGGCGAACACCGGGGAGCTGTTTTTT.

This chain connects TRBV9 to TRBJ1-6; 8 bases are a match to TRBD1. CDR3 length: 15 amino acids. Germline V gives CDR1 SGDLS, CDR2 YYNGEE. Germline trimming cut 1 base from V and 14 bases from J; bases unmatched to any gene: 11. The CDR3 DNA is TGTGCCAGCAGCGTATGGACAGGGAGGGGAAAAGCCCTCCACTTT. Encoded protein: CASSVWTGRGKALHF.

V gene TRBV18 combines with J gene TRBJ1-1; weak D call: TRBD1 (5 bases). Deletions cut 3 bases from V and 5 bases from J, with 28 bases between. CDR1 is KGHSH, CDR2 LQKENI, per germline. The CDR3 is made up of 19 amino acids. CDR3 DNA: TGTGCCAGCTCACCTCGCCCCGGGGGGTTAGTTATGTCGGAGACTGAAGCTTTCTTT. The encoded protein is CASSPRPGGLVMSETEAFF.